A selection of T cell receptor beta chains follows, all from one sample in a study of memory CD4+ T cells and cytomegalovirus serostatus. The method was immunoSEQ multiplex PCR; TCRdb's version includes in-frame clones alone and lacks a portion of them. The sample carries approximately 46,000 clones, 70% to 80% recorded once. The sequenced sample consisted of memory CD4+ T cells from blood. These TCRs come from an adult in good health and CMV-seronegative. Both conserved end residues are part of each CDR3. A D gene is named only where the DNA matches it firmly. Where a row states a size, it is once, few, many or the class of an expanded clone; other rows omit it.

V: TRBV6-5; size: -; J: TRBJ2-1; D: -; length: 11; DNA: TGTGCCAGCAGCAACGGACAGAAGCAGTTCTTC; CDR3: CASSNGQKQFF
V: TRBV29-1; size: -; J: TRBJ2-1; D: -; length: 14; DNA: TGCAGTACCCCTTCCCAGCGGCGGTACAATGAGCAGTTCTTC; CDR3: CSTPSQRRYNEQFF
V: TRBV7-5; size: -; J: TRBJ2-7; D: -; length: 12; DNA: TGTGTCAGAAGCTTAGGGGACTACGAGCAGTACTTC; CDR3: CVRSLGDYEQYF
V: TRBV4-3; size: -; J: TRBJ2-7; D: -; length: 11; DNA: TGCGCCAGCAGCCAAGGGAGCGAGCAGTACTTC; CDR3: CASSQGSEQYF
V: TRBV7-7; size: once; J: TRBJ2-5; D: TRBD1; length: 13; DNA: TGTGCTAGCAGGGGACAGGACCAAGAGACCCAGTACTTC; CDR3: CASRGQDQETQYF
V: TRBV4-1; size: -; J: TRBJ2-5; D: TRBD1; length: 15; DNA: TGCGCCAGCAGCCTACTGACAGGGGGCCGGGAGACCCAGTACTTC; CDR3: CASSLLTGGRETQYF
V: TRBV5-4; size: -; J: TRBJ2-7; D: TRBD2; length: 15; DNA: TGTGCCAGCAGCAAAACTAGCGGGAGGTCGGGGGAGCAGTACTTC; CDR3: CASSKTSGRSGEQYF
V: TRBV18; size: -; J: TRBJ2-7; D: -; length: 13; DNA: TGTGCCAGCTCACCACTAGGGAATGGCGAGCAGTACTTC; CDR3: CASSPLGNGEQYF
V: TRBV7-9; size: -; J: TRBJ2-6; D: -; length: 17; DNA: TGTGCCAGCAGCTTAGAGATCACCCCCTCTGGGGCCAACGTCCTGACTTTC; CDR3: CASSLEITPSGANVLTF
V: TRBV7-2; size: -; J: TRBJ2-1; D: TRBD2; length: 14; DNA: TGTGCCAGCAGCTTAGCAGCTAGCGGGAGTAGAGAGTTCTTC; CDR3: CASSLAASGSREFF
V: TRBV21-1; size: -; J: TRBJ1-1; D: -; length: 15; DNA: TGTGCCAGCAGCAAGTCGAGGCAGGGAGGGACTGAAGCTTTCTTT; CDR3: CASSKSRQGGTEAFF
V: TRBV7-2; size: few; J: TRBJ2-3; D: -; length: 11; DNA: TGTGCCAGCAGCTTAGAGGATACGCAGTATTTT; CDR3: CASSLEDTQYF
V: TRBV10-3; size: -; J: TRBJ2-2; D: -; length: 16; DNA: TGTGCCATCAGTGAGTCGCGGACAGCGAACACCGGGGAGCTGTTTTTT; CDR3: CAISESRTANTGELFF
V: TRBV2; size: -; J: TRBJ2-5; D: -; length: 12; DNA: TGTGCCACCTCAAATCGGGTAGAGACCCAGTACTTC; CDR3: CATSNRVETQYF
V: TRBV6-5; size: -; J: TRBJ2-2; D: -; length: 15; DNA: TGTGCCAGCAGTTATCGTCCCAGAAACACCGGGGAGCTGTTTTTT; CDR3: CASSYRPRNTGELFF
V: TRBV5-4; size: -; J: TRBJ1-4; D: -; length: 17; DNA: TGTGCCAGCAGCCCGCCCAGGGATGAGGGGCAATTAGGAAAACTGTTTTTT; CDR3: CASSPPRDEGQLGKLFF
V: TRBV19; size: -; J: TRBJ2-4; D: -; length: 15; DNA: TGTGCCAGTAGTATGTGGGGGGCCGCCAAAAACATTCAGTACTTC; CDR3: CASSMWGAAKNIQYF
V: TRBV30; size: -; J: TRBJ1-2; D: -; length: 14; DNA: TGTGCCTGGAGTGTACTAGCAGGGGAACTAGGCTACACCTTC; CDR3: CAWSVLAGELGYTF
V: TRBV7-6; size: medium-sized; J: TRBJ1-1; D: -; length: 13; DNA: TGTGCCAGCAGCTTAGCGGATGGGGGTGAAGCTTTCTTT; CDR3: CASSLADGGEAFF
V: TRBV18; size: -; J: TRBJ1-1; D: -; length: 14; DNA: TGTGCCAGCTCACCACGGGGGGTGAACACTGAAGCTTTCTTT; CDR3: CASSPRGVNTEAFF
V: TRBV7-2; size: -; J: TRBJ2-2; D: -; length: 11; DNA: TGTGCCAGCAGCACCCGCGGGGAGCTGTTTTTT; CDR3: CASSTRGELFF
V: TRBV6-1; size: -; J: TRBJ1-2; D: -; length: 15; DNA: TGTGCCAGCAGTTTTTCCGGGGATAAAGGCTATGGCTACACCTTC; CDR3: CASSFSGDKGYGYTF